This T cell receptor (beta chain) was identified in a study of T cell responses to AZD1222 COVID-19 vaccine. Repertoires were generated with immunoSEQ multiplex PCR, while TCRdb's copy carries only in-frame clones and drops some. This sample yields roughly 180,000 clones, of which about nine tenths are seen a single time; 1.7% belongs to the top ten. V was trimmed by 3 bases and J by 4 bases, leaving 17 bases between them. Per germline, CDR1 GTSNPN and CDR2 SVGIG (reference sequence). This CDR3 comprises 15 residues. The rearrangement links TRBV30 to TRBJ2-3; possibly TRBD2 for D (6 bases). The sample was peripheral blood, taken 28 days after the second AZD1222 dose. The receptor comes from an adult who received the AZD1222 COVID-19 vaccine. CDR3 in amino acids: CAWRGTLAGADTQYF. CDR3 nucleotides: TGTGCCTGGAGGGGGACTCTAGCCGGGGCAGATACGCAGTATTTT. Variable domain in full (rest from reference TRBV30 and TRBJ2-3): SQTIHQWPATLVQPVGSPLSLECTVEGTSNPNLYWYRQAAGRGLQLLFYSVGIGQISSEVPQNLSASRPQDRQFILSSKKLLLSDSGFYLCAWRGTLAGADTQYFGPGTRLTVL.